The 20 T cell receptor beta chains in this list originate from one sample, sequenced in a study of cytomegalovirus exposure and HLA in healthy donors. The primer mix had 60 Vbeta and 13 Jbeta primers. Profiled with immunoSEQ multiplex PCR; TCRdb holds only in-frame clones, not every one. The repertoire holds 150,000 to 200,000 clones, around 90% seen once, with around 1% in the top ten. Material for sequencing was PBMCs. These receptors all come from a boy aged 2-15 years in good health and CMV-seronegative.

The chain links TRBV29-1 to TRBJ2-3, with a weak D call TRBD2 (5 bases). There are 13 residues in the CDR3. Deletions cut 6 bases from V and 5 bases from J, with 15 bases between. Germline V gives CDR1 SQVTM, CDR2 ANQGSEA. The CDR3, as DNA: TGCAGCGTCCAGGATCCTCGGGGAGATACGCAGTATTTT. Its protein is CSVQDPRGDTQYF.

This rearrangement joins TRBV6-6 to TRBJ2-7, with 9 nucleotides matching TRBD2. V trimming: 4 bases; J trimming: 2 bases; junction bases outside the gene matches: 9. The CDR3 spans 16 residues. Per germline, CDR1 MNHNY and CDR2 SVGAGI (reference sequence). DNA of the CDR3: TGTGCCAGCAGTTGGGGGACTAGCAATTCACCCTACGAGCAGTACTTC. Protein sequence: CASSWGTSNSPYEQYF.

This chain links TRBV19 with TRBJ2-1; 13 nucleotides line up with TRBD2. Looked up from germline, CDR1 is LNHDA and CDR2 is SQIVND (reference sequence). V shed 3 bases and J 4 bases; nucleotides not matched to a gene: 6. The length of the CDR3 is 17 residues. The CDR3 sequence is CASSIRTSGGSYNEQFF. CDR3 coding DNA: TGTGCCAGTAGTATTAGGACTAGCGGGGGCTCTTACAATGAGCAGTTCTTC. The variable domain in full, completed from reference TRBV19 and TRBJ2-1, reads DGGITQSPKYLFRKEGQNVTLSCEQNLNHDAMYWYRQDPGQGLRLIYYSQIVNDFQKGDIAEGYSVSREKKESFPLTVTSAQKNPTAFYLCASSIRTSGGSYNEQFFGPGTRLTVL.

V is TRBV6-5 and J is TRBJ2-2, with D perhaps TRBD2 (6 bases). The ends were cut back, 5 bases at V and 7 bases at J, with 17 bases in the middle. This CDR3 region has 15 residues. Germline-derived CDR1 and CDR2 are MNHEY and SVGAGI. The CDR3 protein is CASSHTPWRDGELFF. In nucleotides, the CDR3 is TGTGCCAGCAGTCACACTCCTTGGAGGGACGGGGAGCTGTTTTTT.

This clone was observed once. This chain joins TRBV7-9 and TRBJ1-1; TRBD1 might be the D (5 bases). Germline V gene data show CDR1 as SEHNR and CDR2 as FQNEAQ (reference sequence). V was trimmed by 7 bases and J by 5 bases, leaving 14 bases between them. The CDR3 runs 13 residues. CDR3: CASTPRGGTEAFF. CDR3 DNA sequence: TGTGCCAGCACCCCCCGGGGGGGGACTGAAGCTTTCTTT. Complete variable domain (other parts from reference TRBV7-9 and TRBJ1-1): DTGVSQNPRHKITKRGQNVTFRCDPISEHNRLYWYRQTLGQGPEFLTYFQNEAQLEKSRLLSDRFSAERPKGSFSTLEIQRTEQGDSAMYLCASTPRGGTEAFFGQGTRLTVV.

This clone was observed once. The CDR3 region is CASSFPGTQYEQYF. The CDR3 DNA is TGTGCCAGCAGCTTTCCCGGGACACAATACGAGCAGTACTTC. The J gene is TRBJ2-7, the V gene TRBV7-2, with D possibly TRBD1 on 6 matching bases. Trimming shortened V by 3 bases and J by 4 bases, and 13 bases separated the two germline ends. This CDR3 comprises 14 residues. The germline V gene has CDR1 SGHTA and CDR2 FQGNSA.

The rearrangement uses TRBV4-1 and TRBJ1-5, with a tentative D call TRBD1 (6 bases). Germline loops: CDR1 MGHRA, CDR2 YSYEKL. Deletions cut 1 base from V and 7 bases from J, with 20 bases between. This CDR3 spans 17 amino acids. The CDR3 sequence is CASSQGGTNRDQQPQHF. The CDR3 nucleotides are TGCGCCAGCAGCCAAGGGGGAACCAACAGGGATCAACAGCCCCAGCATTTT.

The V call is TRBV29-1, the J call TRBJ2-5, with 7 bases identical to TRBD1. From germline, CDR1 is SQVTM and CDR2 ANQGSEA. J gave up 4 bases and V 2 bases, and 7 bases lay outside the gene matches. The CDR3 sequence is 14 residues long. DNA for the CDR3: TGCAGCGTTGAATCAGGGGGTGTTTCAGAGACCCAGTACTTC. This codes for CSVESGGVSETQYF.

The rearrangement uses TRBV5-6 and TRBJ2-3, with 7 nucleotides matching TRBD1. The CDR3 extends over 15 amino acids. V shed 4 bases, J shed 0 bases, and the junction held 5 bases outside the gene matches. Germline CDR1 SGHDT, CDR2 YYEEEE. The CDR3, as DNA: TGTGCCAGCAGCACGAAGGGACAGAGCACAGATACGCAGTATTTT. Translation gives CASSTKGQSTDTQYF.

The rearrangement joins TRBV29-1 to TRBJ2-1; 8 nucleotides align to TRBD2. Per the germline V gene, CDR1 is SQVTM and CDR2 is ANQGSEA. The CDR3 spans 14 residues. V shed 7 bases, J shed 5 bases, and the junction held 10 bases outside the gene matches. CDR3 nucleotides: TGCAGCGGAAGCCCGACGGGAGGGGACAATGAGCAGTTCTTC. It is translated as CSGSPTGGDNEQFF.

This chain joins TRBV6-5 and TRBJ1-2; 7 nucleotides agree with TRBD1. Germline assignment: CDR1 MNHEY and CDR2 SVGAGI. The CDR3 totals 13 residues. V lost 6 bases, J lost 2 bases, and 3 bases stayed unmatched. The CDR3 reads CASRQQGNYGYTF. CDR3 bases: TGTGCCAGCAGGCAACAGGGGAACTATGGCTACACCTTC.

A single count supports this clone. V usage is TRBV6-6 and J usage is TRBJ2-2; perhaps TRBD2 as D (6 bases). The V gene's germline CDR1 is MNHNY and CDR2 SVGAGI (reference sequence). The CDR3 contains 15 residues. Deletions cut 0 bases from V and 5 bases from J, with 10 bases between. Here the CDR3 reads CASSYSKAGTGELFF. In nucleotides, the CDR3 is TGTGCCAGCAGTTACTCTAAGGCGGGGACCGGGGAGCTGTTTTTT.

The rearrangement joins TRBV6-1 to TRBJ2-2, with 7 positions matching TRBD1. V lost 4 bases and J lost 4; bases outside the gene matches: 6. The length of the CDR3 is 15 residues. Germline V gene data show CDR1 as MNHNS and CDR2 as SASEGT. CDR3 nucleotides: TGTGCCAGCAGTGCCTACAGGGGCGCCACCGGGGAGCTGTTTTTT. Encoded protein: CASSAYRGATGELFF.

This chain connects TRBV27 to TRBJ1-6; D may be TRBD1 (6 bases). The CDR3 is 13 amino acids. CDR1 is MNHEY, CDR2 SMNVEV, per germline (reference sequence). V was pared by 8 bases and J by 10 bases, with 15 bases between. As DNA, the CDR3 is TGTGCCAGCGGCCAGACAGGAAGGTCACCCCTCCACTTT. Translating gives CASGQTGRSPLHF.

The genes are TRBV30 and TRBJ1-1; TRBD1 agrees at 8 bases. After removal of 3 bases from V and 12 bases from J, the junction contained 9 bases not matched to a gene. The length of the CDR3 is 12 residues. CDR1 is GTSNPN, CDR2 SVGIG, per germline (reference sequence). CDR3 nucleotides: TGTGCCTGGAGGGGGACAGGACGCGGAACTTTCTTT. Residues: CAWRGTGRGTFF.

A single count supports this clone. The J gene is TRBJ2-2, the V gene TRBV7-3; no clear D gene. Germline V gives CDR1 SGHTA, CDR2 FQGTGA. The CDR3 runs 12 residues. V lost 4 bases and J 8 bases, leaving 8 bases between the germline ends. The CDR3 bases are TGTGCCAGCAGCTACCGGTTTGGGGAGCTGTTTTTT. This translates into CASSYRFGELFF.

This clone turned up a few times. The rearrangement links TRBV4-1 to TRBJ1-1; D uncertain. Trimming stripped 6 bases from V and 0 bases from J, with 17 bases between. CDR3 size: 16 residues. Germline lookup yields CDR1 MGHRA and CDR2 YSYEKL. This CDR3 reads CASRGRDKIMNTEAFF. As DNA, the CDR3 is TGCGCCAGCAGGGGGAGGGATAAAATTATGAACACTGAAGCTTTCTTT.

CDR3 nucleotide sequence: TGCGCCAGCAGCCGAGGGACAGGATTCTATGGCTACACCTTC. Amino acid sequence: CASSRGTGFYGYTF. This chain joins TRBV4-1 and TRBJ1-2, with 8 bases matching TRBD1. V trimming: 4 bases; J trimming: 4 bases; junction bases outside the gene matches: 5. The CDR3 sequence is 14 residues long. Germline V gives CDR1 MGHRA, CDR2 YSYEKL.

The chain combines TRBV5-3 with TRBJ1-2; 8 bases are shared with TRBD1. Being an ORF, TRBV5-3 has a function that is uncertain. The CDR3 spans 13 residues. V lost 7 bases to trimming and J lost 0 bases; unmatched junction nucleotides: 2. The CDR3 reads CARWTGSNYGYTF. In nucleotides, the CDR3 is TGTGCCAGATGGACAGGGTCTAACTATGGCTACACCTTC.

The CDR3 DNA reads as TGTGCCAGTACTAAGGCAGCGACCTCTGGAAACACCATATATTTT. Protein sequence: CASTKAATSGNTIYF. The chain employs TRBV19 and TRBJ1-3, with D uncertain. Germline assignment: CDR1 LNHDA and CDR2 SQIVND (reference sequence). V shed 7 bases and J shed 0 bases, with 13 bases lying between them. CDR3 length: 15 amino acids.